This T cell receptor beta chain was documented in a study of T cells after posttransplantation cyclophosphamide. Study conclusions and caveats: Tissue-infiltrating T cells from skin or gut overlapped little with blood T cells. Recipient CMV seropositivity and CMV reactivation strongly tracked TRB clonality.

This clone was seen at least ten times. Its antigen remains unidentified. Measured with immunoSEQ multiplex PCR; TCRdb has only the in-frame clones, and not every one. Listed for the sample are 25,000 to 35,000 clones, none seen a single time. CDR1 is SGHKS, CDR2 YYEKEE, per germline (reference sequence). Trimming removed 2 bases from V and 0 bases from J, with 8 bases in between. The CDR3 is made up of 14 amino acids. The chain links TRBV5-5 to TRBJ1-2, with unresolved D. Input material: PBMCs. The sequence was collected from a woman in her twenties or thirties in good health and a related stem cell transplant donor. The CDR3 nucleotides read TGTGCCAGCAGCTTTGAAGGGCCTAACTATGGCTACACCTTC. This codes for CASSFEGPNYGYTF.